A selection of T cell receptor beta chains follows, all from one sample in a study of T cell responses to AZD1222 COVID-19 vaccine. Profiled with immunoSEQ multiplex PCR; TCRdb holds only in-frame clones, not every one. The sample features some 150,000 clones, with around 2.2% in its top ten. The specimen was peripheral blood. Receptors were obtained from an adult in good health. Each CDR3 is given with its conserved first and last residue. Each record gives: J gene, V gene, D gene, CDR3 protein, CDR3 DNA. D genes are given only for firm matches.

>TRBJ2-1|TRBV19|TRBD1
CASRTRDRGRQGGYNEQFF
TGTGCCAGTAGGACCCGGGACAGGGGGCGTCAAGGGGGTTACAATGAGCAGTTCTTC
>TRBJ1-1|TRBV4-2|NA
CASSVNSNTEAFF
TGTGCCAGCAGCGTGAACAGCAACACTGAAGCTTTCTTT
>TRBJ1-4|TRBV27|TRBD1
CASSWSSGGTNEKLFF
TGTGCCAGCAGTTGGAGCTCAGGGGGCACTAATGAAAAACTGTTTTTT
>TRBJ1-4|TRBV30|NA
CAWHQWDNEKLFF
TGTGCCTGGCACCAGTGGGATAATGAAAAACTGTTTTTT
>TRBJ2-7|TRBV5-6|NA
CASSLGTLYEQYF
TGTGCCAGCAGTCTGGGCACCCTCTACGAGCAGTACTTC
>TRBJ2-2|TRBV30|TRBD2
CAWSVLAGALTGELFF
TGTGCCTGGAGTGTACTAGCGGGGGCACTAACCGGGGAGCTGTTTTTT
>TRBJ1-5|TRBV2|NA
CASSSGGGRSQPQHF
TGTGCCAGCAGCTCCGGGGGGGGGCGAAGTCAGCCCCAGCATTTT
>TRBJ1-3|TRBV4-1|NA
CASSLRTGSSGNTIYF
TGCGCCAGCAGCCTTCGGACGGGAAGCTCTGGAAACACCATATATTTT
>TRBJ2-3|TRBV3-1/TRBV3-2|NA
CASSRKGLRSTDTQYF
TGTGCCAGCAGTCGTAAAGGACTGAGGAGCACAGATACGCAGTATTTT
>TRBJ2-3|TRBV11-2|TRBD2
CASSFGPGGTDTQYF
TGTGCCAGCAGCTTCGGTCCCGGGGGGACAGATACGCAGTATTTT
>TRBJ2-2|TRBV19|NA
CASSIGGSYTGELFF
TGTGCCAGTAGTATAGGAGGAAGTTACACCGGGGAGCTGTTTTTT
>TRBJ1-2|TRBV29-1|NA
CSAGIRGNYGYTF
TGCAGCGCCGGAATCAGGGGCAACTATGGCTACACCTTC
>TRBJ2-3|TRBV7-3|NA
CASSPSGGWTDTQYF
TGTGCCAGCTCCCCCTCGGGGGGCTGGACAGATACGCAGTATTTT
>TRBJ1-2|TRBV19|NA
CASNRGLRGYTF
TGTGCCAGTAACCGGGGGCTGAGAGGCTACACCTTC
>TRBJ1-2|TRBV7-6|NA
CASSLVPGGTRGDGYTF
TGTGCCAGCAGCTTAGTCCCTGGGGGGACAAGGGGGGATGGCTACACCTTC
>TRBJ1-4|TRBV5-1|NA
CASSPYGTGEKLFF
TGCGCCAGCAGCCCTTACGGGACGGGTGAAAAACTGTTTTTT
>TRBJ1-1|TRBV5-1|TRBD1
CASSADRDWNTEAFF
TGCGCCAGCAGCGCCGACAGGGATTGGAACACTGAAGCTTTCTTT
>TRBJ1-2|TRBV6-6|TRBD1
CASRETGLRNGYTF
TGTGCCAGCAGGGAGACAGGGCTTAGGAATGGCTACACCTTC
>TRBJ1-2|TRBV12-3/TRBV12-4|NA
CASPPGAGYGYTF
TGTGCCAGCCCTCCGGGGGCGGGCTATGGCTACACCTTC
>TRBJ2-7|TRBV5-1|NA
CASSLALGEQYF
TGCGCCAGCAGCTTGGCCCTGGGTGAGCAGTACTTC
>TRBJ2-1|TRBV5-1|TRBD1
CASSPSRDSSYNEQFF
TGCGCCAGCAGCCCCTCGAGGGACAGCTCCTACAATGAGCAGTTCTTC
>TRBJ2-2|TRBV7-2|NA
CASSLVAGAMNTGELFF
TGTGCCAGCAGCTTAGTTGCGGGGGCTATGAACACCGGGGAGCTGTTTTTT
>TRBJ1-2|TRBV12-1|NA
CASSFARTGFLAYGYTF
TGTGCCAGCAGCTTTGCGCGCACAGGGTTTCTCGCCTATGGCTACACCTTC
>TRBJ1-5|TRBV29-1|TRBD1
CSAGQGDQPQHF
TGCAGCGCCGGACAGGGGGATCAGCCCCAGCATTTT
>TRBJ1-5|TRBV6-5|NA
CASSPRRANQPQHF
TGTGCCAGCAGTCCCCGGCGCGCCAATCAGCCCCAGCATTTT
>TRBJ1-2|TRBV19|NA
CASSIRSSGGYTF
TGTGCCAGTAGTATAAGATCCTCAGGGGGCTACACCTTC
>TRBJ2-5|TRBV4-1|TRBD2
CASSQGLAGGQETQYF
TGCGCCAGCAGCCAGGGACTAGCGGGGGGGCAAGAGACCCAGTACTTC
>TRBJ2-3|TRBV5-1|TRBD2
CASSFKTSASTDTQYF
TGCGCCAGCAGCTTCAAGACTAGCGCTAGCACAGATACGCAGTATTTT
>TRBJ2-1|TRBV20-1|NA
CSASGVVVGISYNEQFF
TGCAGTGCTAGTGGGGTTGTCGTGGGTATCTCCTACAATGAGCAGTTCTTC
>TRBJ2-3|TRBV4-1|TRBD1
CASSQVSGQGRTDTQYF
TGCGCCAGCAGCCAAGTATCGGGACAGGGGCGCACAGATACGCAGTATTTT
>TRBJ2-1|TRBV19|NA
CASKSTRGDYNEQFF
TGTGCCAGTAAGTCGACGCGGGGAGATTACAATGAGCAGTTCTTC
>TRBJ2-2|TRBV5-1|TRBD1
CASSLDREDTGELFF
TGCGCCAGCAGCCTTGACAGGGAAGACACCGGGGAGCTGTTTTTT
>TRBJ1-2|TRBV5-8|NA
CASSFRIDVWEDYGYTF
TGTGCCAGCAGCTTTCGGATAGACGTCTGGGAGGACTATGGCTACACCTTC
>TRBJ1-4|TRBV2|NA
CASSPSGTRIEKLFF
TGTGCCAGCAGTCCCTCCGGGACCCGCATAGAAAAACTGTTTTTT
>TRBJ1-3|TRBV30|NA
CAFSGGRDGASGNTIYF
TGTGCCTTCTCTGGGGGGCGAGACGGGGCCTCTGGAAACACCATATATTTT
>TRBJ1-2|TRBV7-9|TRBD1
CASSKLSDRGRDGYTF
TGTGCCAGCAGCAAATTATCGGACAGGGGGCGGGATGGCTACACCTTC
>TRBJ1-6|TRBV28|TRBD1
CASSVRQGARSPLHF
TGTGCCAGCAGTGTAAGACAGGGGGCTCGTTCACCCCTCCACTTT
>TRBJ1-1|TRBV18|NA
CASSLVGGNTEAFF
TGTGCCAGCTCACTAGTCGGGGGGAACACTGAAGCTTTCTTT
>TRBJ1-2|TRBV5-6|NA
CASSSLDLYGYTF
TGTGCCAGCAGCTCCCTGGACCTCTATGGCTACACCTTC
>TRBJ1-5|TRBV3-1/TRBV3-2|NA
CASSQDVNQPQHF
TGTGCCAGCAGCCAAGACGTCAATCAGCCCCAGCATTTT
>TRBJ2-5|TRBV18|NA
CASSPAGGFVETQYF
TGTGCCAGCTCACCGGCAGGGGGGTTCGTGGAGACCCAGTACTTC
>TRBJ2-7|TRBV11-3|NA
CASSLGKTGSYEQYF
TGTGCCAGCAGCTTAGGCAAGACAGGTTCCTACGAGCAGTACTTC
>TRBJ1-6|TRBV4-1|NA
CASSQGVLNNSPLHF
TGCGCCAGCAGCCAAGGGGTGCTAAATAATTCACCCCTCCACTTT